Sequencing of this TCR beta chain was carried out in a study of blood T cell repertoires in COVID-19. Study-level background: COVID-19 samples from acute and convalescent phases originated in the United States, Italy and Spain. PBMCs, B-cell-depleted T cells, or T cells provided the cDNA or gDNA that made up the material.

In the authors' methods: Estimated nucleated cell counts came from reference gene primer amplification. The protocol was immunoSEQ multiplex PCR, while the TCRdb copy is restricted to in-frame clones and leaves out a portion. The D gene and trimming were derived from the DNA, and the V and J assignments and clone size from that table. Among approximately 220,000 clones, 70% to 90% were seen once, and the ten largest hold roughly 0.69%. Only one count was recorded for this clone. The CDR3 loop spans 15 amino acids. V shed 2 bases and J shed 5 bases, with 13 bases lying between them. Germline CDR1 reads MDHEN; CDR2 reads SYDVKM.

What was sequenced was peripheral blood. The chain is built from TRBV28 and TRBJ1-5; a weak D match, TRBD1 (5 bases). The receptor was derived from a man aged 35 to 55 with acute or convalescent COVID-19. CDR3 nucleotide sequence: TGTGCCAGCAGTTTAGCGTCCCTCAGGGATCAGCCCCAGCATTTT. Translation: CASSLASLRDQPQHF.